This entry concerns a single TCR beta chain. Together with a sample-barcoded 5' primer, a J-beta primer mix was included in a second PCR lasting about 6 to 12 cycles. TCRdb called the 5' RACE reads again in MiXCR, with one record for every CDR3 protein. The sample records about 540,000 distinct CDR3 sequences, around 24% being singletons. The sample belongs to a study of blood T cells in healthy people across ages. The V end was cut by 7 bases, the J end by 6 bases, with 16 bases between. Germline CDR1 is LGHDT and CDR2 is YNNKEL (reference sequence). CDR3 length: 13 amino acids. These data are also associated with another study on T cells of mothers and their children.

This sequence joins TRBV3-1 and TRBJ2-7; a possible D gene is TRBD2 (7 bases). The origin of this receptor is a boy between 5 and 17 years old in good health. The sequencing sample was made of blood. CDR3 in DNA: TGTGCCAGCACCACCTTACGGGGGGCCGAGCAGTACTTC. Translated, it gives CASTTLRGAEQYF.